This paragraph covers one TCR beta chain sequence. Its antigen is unidentified. Trimming at V came to 1 base and at J to 4 bases, leaving 9 bases not matched to a gene. CDR3 length equals 17 residues. Looked up from germline, CDR1 is SQVTM and CDR2 is ANQGSEA. Thawed PBMCs were FACS-sorted into unstimulated CD4+CD25+CD127- regulatory T cells, CD4+CD25- non-regulatory cells, CD4 and CD8 cells. Before regulatory T cell sorting, thawed PBMCs rested overnight at 37°C in 200 IU/ml IL-2. The method was immunoSEQ multiplex PCR; TCRdb's version includes in-frame clones alone and lacks a portion of them. The data contain around 78,000 clones, approximately 89% of them seen just once; the ten biggest clones take up approximately 0.35%. This sample was included in a study of Tregs in tolerant kidney transplant recipients. Study-wide results and caveats: Few patients were studied, so findings need validation in larger groups. This study did not directly address biological reproducibility.

The chain combines TRBV29-1 with TRBJ2-5; 13 bases agree with TRBD2. The material sequenced was Tregs from blood, taken before the transplant. This TCR came from a human donor who received a combined kidney and bone marrow transplant. CDR3 bases: TGCAGCGTTGAAGTTAGAAGGACTAGCGGGAGTTCAGAGACCCAGTACTTC. Translation gives CSVEVRRTSGSSETQYF.